These 24 T cell receptor beta chains were all obtained from the same sample, sequenced in a study of T cell responses to AZD1222 COVID-19 vaccine. Profiled with immunoSEQ multiplex PCR; TCRdb holds only in-frame clones, not every one. The sample has 250,000 to 300,000 clones, almost 95% seen once. This specimen consisted of peripheral blood, obtained 28 days after the second AZD1222 dose. These receptor sequences come from an adult who received the AZD1222 COVID-19 vaccine.

The rearrangement joins TRBV11-2 to TRBJ2-2; TRBD1 matches 8 bases. Germline loops: CDR1 SGHAT, CDR2 FQNNGV. The length of the CDR3 is 15 residues. With 6 bases clipped from V and 4 bases from J, the junction kept 7 bases outside the gene matches. The CDR3 bases are TGTGCCAGCAGGTCTCGGGACAGGAGCACCGGGGAGCTGTTTTTT. It translates to CASRSRDRSTGELFF. Combining the CDR3 with reference TRBV11-2 and TRBJ2-2 gives the whole variable domain EAGVAQSPRYKIIEKRQSVAFWCNPISGHATLYWYQQILGQGPKLLIQFQNNGVVDDSQLPKDRFSAERLKGVDSTLKIQPAKLEDSAVYLCASRSRDRSTGELFFGEGSRLTVL.

The CDR3 coding sequence is TGTGCCAGCAGTCTACTAGCGGGAGGGTACAATGAGCAGTTCTTC. This gives the protein CASSLLAGGYNEQFF. The rearrangement uses TRBV11-2 and TRBJ2-1; 13 positions match TRBD2. V lost 6 bases to trimming and J lost 4 bases; unmatched junction nucleotides: 3. The germline V gene has CDR1 SGHAT and CDR2 FQNNGV. The CDR3 totals 15 residues.

This clone has a handful of counts. The chain is built from TRBV6-5 and TRBJ1-1; perhaps TRBD1 as D (5 bases). Germline assignment: CDR1 MNHEY and CDR2 SVGAGI. CDR3 length: 13 amino acids. V lost 2 bases and J 1 base, leaving 5 bases between the germline ends. The CDR3 spells CASSYTGNTEAFF. In nucleotides, the CDR3 is TGTGCCAGCAGTTACACAGGGAACACTGAAGCTTTCTTT.

V and J are TRBV5-1 and TRBJ2-3; 8 bases line up with TRBD1. Per the germline V gene, CDR1 is SGHRS and CDR2 is YFSETQ. V lost 2 bases and J lost 1; bases outside the gene matches: 6. This CDR3 spans 16 amino acids. CDR3 nucleotides: TGCGCCAGCAGCTTACTAGGACAGGGTGGCACAGATACGCAGTATTTT. The encoded protein is CASSLLGQGGTDTQYF.

This chain uses TRBV29-1 with TRBJ2-2; TRBD2 might be the D (6 bases). The V end lost 6 bases, the J end lost 1 base, and 15 bases lay between the germline ends. The CDR3 consists of 15 residues. Germline CDR1 reads SQVTM; CDR2 reads ANQGSEA. CDR3 DNA sequence: TGCAGCGTCAGAATCTCGGGGGAGAACACCGGGGAGCTGTTTTTT. It specifies CSVRISGENTGELFF.

The chain recombines TRBV27 with TRBJ2-7, with 9 bases lining up with TRBD1. CDR1 is MNHEY and CDR2 is SMNVEV in the germline V gene (reference sequence). The trim removed 2 bases at V and 3 bases at J, leaving 2 bases unmatched. CDR3 length: 14 residues. The CDR3 coding sequence is TGTGCCAGCAGTTTAGGACAGGGGTACTACGAGCAGTACTTC. Translated, it gives CASSLGQGYYEQYF.

The chain is built from TRBV5-1 and TRBJ1-1; 7 nucleotides agree with TRBD1. J lost 3 bases, V lost 2 bases, and 10 bases had no gene match. CDR1 is SGHRS and CDR2 is YFSETQ in the germline V gene. This CDR3 spans 16 amino acids. CDR3 protein: CASSLAGGQTYTEAFF. The CDR3 DNA reads TGCGCCAGCAGCTTAGCTGGGGGACAGACGTACACTGAAGCTTTCTTT.

The chain uses TRBV7-8 and TRBJ2-2; TRBD1 might be the D (5 bases). CDR3 length: 14 amino acids. V dropped 1 base and J dropped 9 bases, with 12 bases sitting between them. Germline CDR1 SGHVS, CDR2 FQNEAQ. CDR3 sequence: CASSLGAGKRELFF. The CDR3 DNA reads as TGTGCCAGCAGCTTAGGCGCAGGGAAGAGGGAGCTGTTTTTT.

V gene TRBV11-2 combines with J gene TRBJ1-1; no clear D. This CDR3 comprises 13 residues. CDR1 SGHAT and CDR2 FQNNGV come from the germline V gene. Trimming removed 7 bases from V and 4 bases from J, with 13 bases in between. The CDR3 DNA is TGTGCCAGCACCGAACGGGGAGCCACTGAAGCTTTCTTT. Translated: CASTERGATEAFF.

This CDR3 is CASSDRTSGGPPLDTQYF. Written as DNA, the CDR3 is TGTGCCAGCAGCGACCGGACTAGCGGGGGCCCTCCTTTAGATACGCAGTATTTT. The gene calls are TRBV5-4 and TRBJ2-3, with 13 positions matching TRBD2. V shed 4 bases, J shed 5 bases, and the junction held 13 bases outside the gene matches. Germline CDR1 and CDR2: SGHNT and YYREEE (reference sequence). The CDR3 length is 18 residues.

The chain uses TRBV30 and TRBJ1-3; 7 nucleotides line up with TRBD1. V shed 3 bases and J 0 bases; nucleotides not matched to a gene: 5. Germline V gene lookup returns CDR1 GTSNPN and CDR2 SVGIG (reference sequence). CDR3 length: 15 amino acids. The CDR3 is CAWSRGIRSGNTIYF. CDR3 nucleotide sequence: TGTGCCTGGAGCAGGGGGATTCGCTCTGGAAACACCATATATTTT.

The gene calls are TRBV28 and TRBJ1-1; D unclear. CDR3 length: 11 amino acids. Between the trimmed V and J ends, which lost 7 bases and 2 bases, there was a span of 5 bases. Germline CDR1 reads MDHEN; CDR2 reads SYDVKM. CDR3 nucleotides: TGTGCCAGCATTAGAAACACTGAAGCTTTCTTT. Translating it yields CASIRNTEAFF.

The rearrangement links TRBV28 to TRBJ2-7; no clear D gene. CDR1 is MDHEN, CDR2 SYDVKM, per germline. Trimming removed 1 base at V and 6 bases at J, with 10 bases between. The CDR3 is 13 amino acids. CDR3 loop: CASSLSLQFEQYF. The CDR3 DNA is TGTGCCAGCAGTTTATCTTTGCAGTTCGAGCAGTACTTC.

The rearrangement links TRBV19 to TRBJ1-1; D gene unclear. Germline V lookup: CDR1 LNHDA, CDR2 SQIVND (reference sequence). Trimming took 6 bases from V and 0 from J, leaving 14 bases between them. This CDR3 has 15 amino acids. CDR3 in DNA: TGTGCCAGTAGCCGATATGGAGACCTGAACACTGAAGCTTTCTTT. Its protein is CASSRYGDLNTEAFF.

The chain carries TRBV2 and TRBJ2-2, with TRBD2 identical over 7 bases. The CDR3 is 14 amino acids. With 6 bases clipped from V and 1 base from J, the junction kept 2 bases outside the gene matches. From germline, CDR1 is SNHLY and CDR2 FYNNEI. This CDR3 reads CASRGLGNTGELFF. DNA for the CDR3: TGTGCCAGCAGAGGACTAGGGAACACCGGGGAGCTGTTTTTT.

The V and J genes are TRBV5-4 and TRBJ2-1, with TRBD2 matching 9 bases. The CDR3 length is 16 residues. Germline V lookup: CDR1 SGHNT, CDR2 YYREEE (reference sequence). The junction had 5 bases not matched to a gene; V was cut back by 4 bases and J by 0 bases. The CDR3 region is CASSPNSGSSYNEQFF. DNA of the CDR3: TGTGCCAGCAGCCCAAATAGCGGGAGCTCCTACAATGAGCAGTTCTTC.

The J gene is TRBJ2-1, the V gene TRBV25-1; TRBD1 is a possible D gene (6 bases). Germline V lookup: CDR1 MGHDK, CDR2 SYGVNS. V lost 6 bases and J 0 bases, leaving 12 bases between the germline ends. CDR3 size: 15 residues. This chain's CDR3 is CASRGAFDSYNEQFF. CDR3 sequence (DNA): TGTGCCAGCAGGGGGGCATTCGACTCCTACAATGAGCAGTTCTTC. The whole variable domain, filled in from reference TRBV25-1 and TRBJ2-1, reads EADIYQTPRYLVIGTGKKITLECSQTMGHDKMYWYQQDPGMELHLIHYSYGVNSTEKGDLSSESTVSRIRTEHFPLTLESARPSHTSQYLCASRGAFDSYNEQFFGPGTRLTVL.

The gene calls are TRBV5-1 and TRBJ2-7; 9 bases match TRBD2. Trimming cost V 5 bases and J 4 bases; bases outside gene matches: 10. Looked up from germline, CDR1 is SGHRS and CDR2 is YFSETQ. The CDR3 runs 15 residues. The CDR3 DNA follows: TGCGCCAGCAGAGGCGGACTAGCGACAATTTACGAGCAGTACTTC. Its protein is CASRGGLATIYEQYF.

The CDR3 protein is CASSLDTTNEKLFF. CDR3 coding DNA: TGCGCCAGCAGCTTGGACACAACTAATGAAAAACTGTTTTTT. This chain uses TRBV5-1 with TRBJ1-4; D is ambiguous. The CDR3 loop spans 14 amino acids. Trimming stripped 0 bases from V and 0 bases from J, with 3 bases between. Germline V gene lookup returns CDR1 SGHRS and CDR2 YFSETQ.

The CDR3 sequence is CASSISQLRDTQYF. Here the CDR3 DNA reads TGTGCCAGCAGCATCTCCCAGCTTCGGGATACGCAGTATTTT. V gene TRBV6-5 combines with J gene TRBJ2-3; the D is unclear. This CDR3 contains 14 residues. The germline V gene encodes CDR1 MNHEY and CDR2 SVGAGI. Deletions cut 6 bases from V and 6 bases from J, with 16 bases between.

The rearrangement uses TRBV6-4 and TRBJ1-2, with 11 bases that match TRBD1. The CDR3 consists of 17 residues. Germline CDR1 is MRHNA and CDR2 is SNTAGT. After removal of 2 bases from V and 3 bases from J, the junction contained 8 bases not matched to a gene. The CDR3 is CASSDRTGGAFDYGYTF. CDR3 DNA: TGTGCCAGCAGTGACAGGACAGGGGGCGCGTTTGACTATGGCTACACCTTC.

The chain is built from TRBV3-1 (or the pseudogene TRBV3-2) and TRBJ1-6; no reliable D call. CDR1 and CDR2 from the germline V gene are LGHDT and YNNKEL (reference sequence). V lost 1 base, J lost 9 bases, and 7 bases lay in between. The CDR3 extends over 13 amino acids. CDR3 DNA sequence: TGTGCCAGCAGCCAAGTTGAGGGTTCACCCCTCCACTTT. Its protein product is CASSQVEGSPLHF.

V gene TRBV9 combines with J gene TRBJ1-2, with 9 nucleotides matching TRBD1. This CDR3 is built from 13 residues. Germline V lookup: CDR1 SGDLS, CDR2 YYNGEE. V lost 3 bases, J lost 14 bases, and 11 bases stayed unmatched. CDR3 bases: TGTGCCAGCAGCGCCGGGACAGGGATTCGGTTTACCTTC. Its translation is CASSAGTGIRFTF.

The chain is built from TRBV7-9 and TRBJ1-2, with 8 bases matching TRBD1. Germline-derived CDR1 and CDR2 are SEHNR and FQNEAQ (reference sequence). V was pared by 1 base and J by 10 bases, with 5 bases of the junction left unmatched. This CDR3 comprises 13 residues. CDR3 protein: CASSLGTGLDYTF. In DNA, the CDR3 is TGTGCCAGCAGCTTAGGGACAGGGTTAGACTACACCTTC.